A selection of T cell receptor beta chains follows, all from one sample in a study of T cell responses to AZD1222 COVID-19 vaccine. Libraries were prepared by immunoSEQ multiplex PCR; TCRdb keeps only in-frame clonotypes and omits some of them. The data show about 120,000 clones, with over 75% seen just once and around 7% held by the top ten. This specimen was peripheral blood, taken on day 0 of AZD1222 vaccination. All receptors derive from an adult in good health. Each CDR3 is given without its conserved first and last residue. Each record gives: clone size, V gene, CDR3 length, J gene, CDR3 protein. Some rows mark clone size as missing; the rest say once, few, many or name a class of expanded clone.

>-|TRBV3-1/TRBV3-2|10|TRBJ2-2
ASSQDSRGLF
>-|TRBV5-4|11|TRBJ2-7
ASSFDRIYEQY
>-|TRBV28|11|TRBJ1-2
ASSLRTPRGYT
>once|TRBV15|16|TRBJ2-1
ATSRGPGLAGSYNEQF
>-|TRBV12-3/TRBV12-4|11|TRBJ2-5
ASSLASQETQY
>-|TRBV30|8|TRBJ1-6
AWSIPPLH
>once|TRBV4-3|13|TRBJ1-2
ASSQKGGATYGYT
>-|TRBV9|12|TRBJ2-3
ASSGAGAGSAQY
>-|TRBV24-1|9|TRBJ1-2
ATSDRGGYT
>-|TRBV9|10|TRBJ2-7
ASSAGRGEQY
>-|TRBV15|11|TRBJ1-6
ATSSSPNSPLH
>once|TRBV9|15|TRBJ2-1
ASSFKARAGSAGEQF
>-|TRBV24-1|16|TRBJ2-7
ATSDAKPGGQRGYEQY
>-|TRBV19|12|TRBJ1-2
ASTRDTSNYGYT
>-|TRBV25-1|12|TRBJ1-2
ASSEFLQGRGYT
>once|TRBV28|11|TRBJ2-7
ASSLRETYEQY
>-|TRBV5-3|11|TRBJ1-4
ARRKVRGEKLF
>-|TRBV5-1|17|TRBJ2-6
ASSLAGGQASSGANVLT
>many|TRBV27|11|TRBJ1-2
ASMGGASYGYT
>-|TRBV28|12|TRBJ2-7
ASSFLAGAYEQY
>-|TRBV30|11|TRBJ1-5
AWSVGEGQPQH
>-|TRBV27|12|TRBJ1-2
ASRWTGSHYGYT
>-|TRBV7-9|12|TRBJ1-4
ASSSRGTDEKLF
>-|TRBV6-5|13|TRBJ2-5
ASSHRETYQETQY
>-|TRBV4-2|12|TRBJ1-1
ASSQERGITEAF
>-|TRBV30|11|TRBJ1-5
AWGTAGNQPQH
>-|TRBV29-1|15|TRBJ2-6
SVSYLSGGPGANVLT
>-|TRBV4-2|12|TRBJ1-1
ASSQEHPNTEAF
>-|TRBV4-3|17|TRBJ2-2
ASSPRGTSGAVDTGELF
>-|TRBV5-1|12|TRBJ2-7
ASSELTGNYEQY
>-|TRBV19|13|TRBJ2-7
ASSIAVDSSYEQY
>-|TRBV27|11|TRBJ2-5
ASSSGHQETQY
>-|TRBV3-1/TRBV3-2|10|TRBJ2-4
ASSAGTRGLY
>-|TRBV15|10|TRBJ2-7
ATSDRAHEQY
>-|TRBV24-1|13|TRBJ2-3
ATSEMSGLTDTQY